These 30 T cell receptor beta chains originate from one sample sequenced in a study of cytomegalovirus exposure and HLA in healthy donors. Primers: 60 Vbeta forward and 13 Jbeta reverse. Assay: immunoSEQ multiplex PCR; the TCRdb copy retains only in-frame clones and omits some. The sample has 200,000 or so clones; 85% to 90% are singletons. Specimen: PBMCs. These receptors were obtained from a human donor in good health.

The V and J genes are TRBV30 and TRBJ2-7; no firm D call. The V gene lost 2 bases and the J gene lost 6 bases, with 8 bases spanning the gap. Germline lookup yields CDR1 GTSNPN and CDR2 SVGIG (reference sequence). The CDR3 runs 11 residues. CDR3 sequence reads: CAWSQQSEQYF. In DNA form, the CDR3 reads TGTGCCTGGAGTCAACAATCCGAGCAGTACTTC.

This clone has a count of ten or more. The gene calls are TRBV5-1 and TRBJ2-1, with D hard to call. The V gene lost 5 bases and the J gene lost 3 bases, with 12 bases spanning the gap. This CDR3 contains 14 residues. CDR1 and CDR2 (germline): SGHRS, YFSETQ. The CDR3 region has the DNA TGCGCCAGCAGGTCCTCCCTAGGCTACAATGAGCAGTTCTTC. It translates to CASRSSLGYNEQFF.

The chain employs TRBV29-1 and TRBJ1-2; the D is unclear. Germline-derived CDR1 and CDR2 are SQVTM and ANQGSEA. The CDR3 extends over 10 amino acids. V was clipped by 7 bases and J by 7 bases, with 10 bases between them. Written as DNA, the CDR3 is TGCAGCGCTTTCCTTGTTGGCTACACCTTC. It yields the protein CSAFLVGYTF.

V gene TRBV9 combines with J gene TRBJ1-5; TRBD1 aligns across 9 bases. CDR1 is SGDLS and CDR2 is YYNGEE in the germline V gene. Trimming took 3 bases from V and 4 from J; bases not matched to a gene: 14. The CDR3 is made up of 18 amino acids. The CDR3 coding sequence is TGTGCCAGCAGCGCACTGTCACAGGGGGCGATAGGGAATCAGCCCCAGCATTTT. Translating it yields CASSALSQGAIGNQPQHF.

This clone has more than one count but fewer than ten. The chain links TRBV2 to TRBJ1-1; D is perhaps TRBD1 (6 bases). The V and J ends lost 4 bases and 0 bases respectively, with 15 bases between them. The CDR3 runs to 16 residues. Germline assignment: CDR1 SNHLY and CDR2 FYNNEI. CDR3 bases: TGTGCCAGCAGTGCCTTCCCGGGACAAATGAACACTGAAGCTTTCTTT. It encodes CASSAFPGQMNTEAFF.

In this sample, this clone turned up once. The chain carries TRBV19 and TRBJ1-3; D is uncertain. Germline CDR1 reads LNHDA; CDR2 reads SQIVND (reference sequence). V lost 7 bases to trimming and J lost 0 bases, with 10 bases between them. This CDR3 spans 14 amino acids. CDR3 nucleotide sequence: TGTGCCAGTAATAACAAATTCTCTGGAAACACCATATATTTT. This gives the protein CASNNKFSGNTIYF.

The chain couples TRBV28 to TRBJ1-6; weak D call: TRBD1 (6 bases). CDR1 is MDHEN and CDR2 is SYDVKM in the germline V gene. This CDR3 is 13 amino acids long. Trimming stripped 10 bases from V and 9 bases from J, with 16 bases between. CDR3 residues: CAIYEGGTSPLHF. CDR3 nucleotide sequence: TGTGCCATATATGAAGGGGGAACTTCACCCCTCCACTTT.

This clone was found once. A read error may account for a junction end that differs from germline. In DNA form, the CDR3 reads TGTGCTAGCAGCTTAGGGGGACTTTACAATGAGCAGTTCTTC. Translated: CASSLGGLYNEQFF. The chain is built from TRBV7-7 and TRBJ2-1, with D possibly called TRBD1 or TRBD2 (6 bases each). There are 14 residues in the CDR3. Germline CDR1 SSHAT, CDR2 FNYEAQ (reference sequence).

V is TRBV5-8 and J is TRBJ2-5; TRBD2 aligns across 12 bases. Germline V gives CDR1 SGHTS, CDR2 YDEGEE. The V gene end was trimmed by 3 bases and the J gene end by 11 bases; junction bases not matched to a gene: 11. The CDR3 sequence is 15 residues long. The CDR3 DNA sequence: TGTGCCAGCAGCTGGGGACTAGCGGGTTCCGGGGGGCAGTACTTC. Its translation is CASSWGLAGSGGQYF.

The CDR3 is CASSYSWTGDYYGYTF. CDR3 DNA: TGTGCCAGCAGTTACTCCTGGACAGGGGACTACTATGGCTACACCTTC. V and J are TRBV6-5 and TRBJ1-2; 9 bases are shared with TRBD1. This CDR3 comprises 16 residues. Germline loops: CDR1 MNHEY, CDR2 SVGAGI. V dropped 0 bases and J dropped 3; count of bases not matched to a gene: 5.

The CDR3 DNA reads TGTGCCAGCAGTCCGCGGGTCGAAAGGCAAGAGACCCAGTACTTC. Its translation: CASSPRVERQETQYF. The chain uses TRBV7-8 and TRBJ2-5, with TRBD2 as a possible D gene (5 bases). Germline V gives CDR1 SGHVS, CDR2 FQNEAQ. V was trimmed by 6 bases and J by 2 bases, leaving 16 bases between them. There are 15 residues in the CDR3.

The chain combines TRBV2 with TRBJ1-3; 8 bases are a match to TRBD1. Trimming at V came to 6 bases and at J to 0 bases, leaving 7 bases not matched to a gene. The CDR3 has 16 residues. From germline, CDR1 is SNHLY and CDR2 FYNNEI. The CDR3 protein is CASRRDRPHSGNTIYF. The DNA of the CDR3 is TGTGCCAGCAGGAGGGACAGGCCCCACTCTGGAAACACCATATATTTT.

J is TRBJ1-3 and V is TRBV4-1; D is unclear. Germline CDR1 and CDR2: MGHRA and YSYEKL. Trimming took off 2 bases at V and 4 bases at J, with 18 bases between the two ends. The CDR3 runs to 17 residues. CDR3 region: CASSQSPPAGRGNTIYF. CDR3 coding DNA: TGCGCCAGCAGCCAATCCCCCCCTGCAGGCCGAGGAAACACCATATATTTT.

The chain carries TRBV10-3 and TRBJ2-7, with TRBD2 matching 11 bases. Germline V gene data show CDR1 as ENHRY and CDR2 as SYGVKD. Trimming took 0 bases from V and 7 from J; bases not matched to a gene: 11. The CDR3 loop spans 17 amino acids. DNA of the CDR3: TGTGCCATCAGTGAGTCAGTTACTAGCGGGAGTTTTGGGGAGCAGTACTTC. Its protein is CAISESVTSGSFGEQYF.

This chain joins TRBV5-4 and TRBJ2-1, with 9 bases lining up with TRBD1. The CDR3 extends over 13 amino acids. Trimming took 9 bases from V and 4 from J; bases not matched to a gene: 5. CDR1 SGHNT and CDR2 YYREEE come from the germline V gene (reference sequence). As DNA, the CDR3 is TGTGCCACGCCCGGGACAGGGTACAATGAGCAGTTCTTC. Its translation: CATPGTGYNEQFF.

DNA for the CDR3: TGTGCCAGCAGCCAAACAGGCATGGGGGAGCTGTTTTTT. Amino acids: CASSQTGMGELFF. This rearrangement joins TRBV14 to TRBJ2-2, with D possibly TRBD1 on 5 matching bases. Germline CDR1 is SGHDN and CDR2 is FVKESK. Trimming cost V 2 bases and J 8 bases, with 9 bases left between them. The CDR3 runs 13 residues. Together with reference TRBV14 and TRBJ2-2, the CDR3 gives the full variable domain: EAGVTQFPSHSVIEKGQTVTLRCDPISGHDNLYWYRRVMGKEIKFLLHFVKESKQDESGMPNNRFLAERTGGTYSTLKVQPAELEDSGVYFCASSQTGMGELFFGEGSRLTVL.

Here the CDR3 DNA reads TGCGCCAGCAGCAGGACAGGGCTCTCCTACGAGCAGTACTTC. Residues: CASSRTGLSYEQYF. The V call is TRBV5-1, the J call TRBJ2-7, with 8 bases that match TRBD1. V was pared by 4 bases and J by 0 bases, with 3 bases of the junction left unmatched. CDR1 and CDR2 (germline): SGHRS, YFSETQ. The CDR3 is 14 amino acids.

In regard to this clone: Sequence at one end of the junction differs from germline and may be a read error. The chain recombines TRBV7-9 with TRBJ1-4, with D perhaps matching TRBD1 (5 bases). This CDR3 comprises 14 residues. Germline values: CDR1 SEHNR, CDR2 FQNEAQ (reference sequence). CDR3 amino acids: CSSSLAGRPEKLFF. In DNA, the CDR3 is TGTTCCAGCAGCTTAGCGGGGCGCCCTGAAAAACTGTTTTTT.

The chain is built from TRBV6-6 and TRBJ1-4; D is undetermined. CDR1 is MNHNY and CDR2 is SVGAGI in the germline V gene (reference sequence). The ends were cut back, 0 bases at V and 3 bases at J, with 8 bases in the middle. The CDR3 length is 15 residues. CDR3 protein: CASSYSSQSNEKLFF. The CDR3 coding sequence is TGTGCCAGCAGTTACTCCTCCCAGTCTAATGAAAAACTGTTTTTT.

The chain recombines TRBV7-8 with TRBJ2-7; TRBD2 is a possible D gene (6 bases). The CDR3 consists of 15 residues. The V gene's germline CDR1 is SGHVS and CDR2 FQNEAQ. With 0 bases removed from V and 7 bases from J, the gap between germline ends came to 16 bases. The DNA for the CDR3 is TGTGCCAGCAGCTTAGCCGGGACTGCCGTTGGGGAGCAGTACTTC. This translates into CASSLAGTAVGEQYF. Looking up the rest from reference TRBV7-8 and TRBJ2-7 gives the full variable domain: GAGVSQSPRYKVAKRGQDVALRCDPISGHVSLFWYQQALGQGPEFLTYFQNEAQLDKSGLPSDRFFAERPEGSVSTLKIQRTQQEDSAVYLCASSLAGTAVGEQYFGPGTRLTVT.

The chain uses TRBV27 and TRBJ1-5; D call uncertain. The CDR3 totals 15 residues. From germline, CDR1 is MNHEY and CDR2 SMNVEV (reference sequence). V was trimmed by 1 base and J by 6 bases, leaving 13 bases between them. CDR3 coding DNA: TGTGCCAGCAGTTTATACGGGTTGTCGGGTCAGCCCCAGCATTTT. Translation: CASSLYGLSGQPQHF.

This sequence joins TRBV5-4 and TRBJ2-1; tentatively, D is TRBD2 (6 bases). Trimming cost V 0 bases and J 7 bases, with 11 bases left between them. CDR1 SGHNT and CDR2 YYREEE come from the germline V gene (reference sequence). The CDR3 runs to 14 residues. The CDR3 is CASSLVGTRNEQFF. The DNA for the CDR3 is TGTGCCAGCAGCTTGGTCGGGACTCGAAATGAGCAGTTCTTC.

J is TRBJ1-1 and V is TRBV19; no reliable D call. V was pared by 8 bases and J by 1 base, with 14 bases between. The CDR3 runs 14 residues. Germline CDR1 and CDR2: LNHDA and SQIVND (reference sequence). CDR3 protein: CASSTRYSNTEAFF. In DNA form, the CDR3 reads TGTGCCAGTTCCACGCGGTACTCGAACACTGAAGCTTTCTTT.

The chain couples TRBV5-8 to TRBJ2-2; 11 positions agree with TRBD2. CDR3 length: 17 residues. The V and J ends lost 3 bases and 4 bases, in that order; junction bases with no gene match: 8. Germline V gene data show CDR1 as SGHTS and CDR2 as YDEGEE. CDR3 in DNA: TGTGCCAGCAGCTCCACTAGCGGGAGCTTGGTCACCGGGGAGCTGTTTTTT. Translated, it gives CASSSTSGSLVTGELFF.

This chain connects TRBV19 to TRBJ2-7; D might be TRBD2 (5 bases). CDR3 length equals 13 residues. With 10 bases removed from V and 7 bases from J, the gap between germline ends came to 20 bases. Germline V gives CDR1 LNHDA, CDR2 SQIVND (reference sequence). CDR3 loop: CATAPGDREEQYF. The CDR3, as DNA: TGTGCCACCGCCCCTGGGGATCGGGAAGAGCAGTACTTC. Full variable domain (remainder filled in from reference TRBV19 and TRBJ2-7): DGGITQSPKYLFRKEGQNVTLSCEQNLNHDAMYWYRQDPGQGLRLIYYSQIVNDFQKGDIAEGYSVSREKKESFPLTVTSAQKNPTAFYLCATAPGDREEQYFGPGTRLTVT.

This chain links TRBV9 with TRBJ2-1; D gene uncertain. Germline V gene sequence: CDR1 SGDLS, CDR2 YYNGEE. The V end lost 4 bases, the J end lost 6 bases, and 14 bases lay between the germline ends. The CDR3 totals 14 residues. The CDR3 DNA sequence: TGTGCCAGCAGCCTTACTATGGAATTCAATGAGCAGTTCTTC. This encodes CASSLTMEFNEQFF. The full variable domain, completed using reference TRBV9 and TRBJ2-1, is DSGVTQTPKHLITATGQRVTLRCSPRSGDLSVYWYQQSLDQGLQFLIQYYNGEERAKGNILERFSAQQFPDLHSELNLSSLELGDSALYFCASSLTMEFNEQFFGPGTRLTVL.

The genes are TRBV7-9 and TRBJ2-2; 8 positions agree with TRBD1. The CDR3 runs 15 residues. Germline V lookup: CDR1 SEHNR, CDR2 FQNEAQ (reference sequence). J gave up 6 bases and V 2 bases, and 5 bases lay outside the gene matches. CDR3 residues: CASSLYRGAAGELFF. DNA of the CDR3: TGTGCCAGCAGCTTATACAGGGGGGCTGCCGGGGAGCTGTTTTTT.

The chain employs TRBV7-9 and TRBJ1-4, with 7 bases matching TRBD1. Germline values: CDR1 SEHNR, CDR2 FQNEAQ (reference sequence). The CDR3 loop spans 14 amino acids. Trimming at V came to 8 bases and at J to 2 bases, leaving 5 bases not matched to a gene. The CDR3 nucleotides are TGTGCCAGCGGATCCAGGGGGACTAATGAAAAACTGTTTTTT. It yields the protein CASGSRGTNEKLFF.

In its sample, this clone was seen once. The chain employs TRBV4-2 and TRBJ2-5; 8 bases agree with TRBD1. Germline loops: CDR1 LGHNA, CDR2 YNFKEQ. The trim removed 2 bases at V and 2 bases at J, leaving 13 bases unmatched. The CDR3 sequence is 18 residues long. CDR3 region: CASSQLNPTRGRQETQYF. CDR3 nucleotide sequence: TGTGCCAGCAGCCAACTCAACCCCACCAGGGGGCGTCAAGAGACCCAGTACTTC.

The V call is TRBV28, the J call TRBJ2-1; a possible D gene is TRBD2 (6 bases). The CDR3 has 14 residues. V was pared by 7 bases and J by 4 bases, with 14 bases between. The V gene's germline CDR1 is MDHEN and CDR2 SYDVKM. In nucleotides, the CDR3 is TGTGCCAGCACCTCCGGGACTGCTTACAATGAGCAGTTCTTC. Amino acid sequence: CASTSGTAYNEQFF.